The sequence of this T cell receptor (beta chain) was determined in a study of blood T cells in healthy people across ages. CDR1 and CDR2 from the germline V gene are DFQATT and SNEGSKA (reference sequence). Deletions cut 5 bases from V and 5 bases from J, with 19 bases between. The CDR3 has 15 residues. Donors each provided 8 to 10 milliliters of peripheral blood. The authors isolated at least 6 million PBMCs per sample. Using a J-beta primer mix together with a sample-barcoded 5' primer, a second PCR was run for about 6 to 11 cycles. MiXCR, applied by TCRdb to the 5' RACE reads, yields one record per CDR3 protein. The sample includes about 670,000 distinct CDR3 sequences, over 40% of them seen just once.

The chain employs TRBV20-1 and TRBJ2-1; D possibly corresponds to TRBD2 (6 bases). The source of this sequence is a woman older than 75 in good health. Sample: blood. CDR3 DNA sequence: TGCAGTGCTCCTCAAGCGGGCGCGGGGAACAATGAGCAGTTCTTC. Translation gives CSAPQAGAGNNEQFF.